The clone carrying this T cell receptor (beta chain) was recorded only once. The antigen remains undetermined. Before sequencing took place, the ViraFEST assay used viral peptide pools to expand antigen-specific CD4+ T cells. Isolating CD4+ T cells followed 9 to 10 days of culture. The vaccine given was either BNT162b2 or mRNA-1273, in two doses. Testing of the vaccine recipients showed negative nucleocapsid antibodies and no prior SARS-CoV-2 infection. Researchers swapped half the medium for IL-2 medium on both days 3 and 7. Trimming cost V 1 base and J 4 bases; bases outside gene matches: 10. The CDR3 spans 17 residues. Germline CDR1 and CDR2: MNHNS and SASEGT. This sample stems from a study of vaccination effects on CD4 cells after COVID-19. Study-wide results and caveats: Healthy vaccinees showed cross-reactivity with common cold coronaviruses in only 1 of 255 vaccine-induced clones. The study found marked clonal contraction of infection- and vaccine-induced clones late after vaccination.

Repertoires were generated with immunoSEQ multiplex PCR, while TCRdb's copy carries only in-frame clones and drops some. The sample includes fewer than 30,000 clones, roughly 85% of them seen just once. This clonotype originated in a human donor who received a COVID-19 vaccine. Some clones in this sample may be carry-over from other donors' samples. V is TRBV6-1 and J is TRBJ1-2; 9 positions agree with TRBD1. This sample comprised CD4+ T cells from PBMCs cultured with HCoV-NL63 spike peptides, obtained after COVID-19 vaccination. CDR3 protein: CASSEGKPGQGPYGYTF. Here the CDR3 DNA reads TGTGCCAGCAGTGAAGGGAAACCGGGACAGGGTCCCTATGGCTACACCTTC.